The clone carrying this T cell receptor beta chain appeared once. The antigen remains unidentified. The data were taken from a study of shared clonotypes between healthy human individuals. Findings of the study overall: The sharing of 4% to 5.5% of naive CD4 clonotypes was seen across a handful of donors. Few donors limited the genetic and exposure-history diversity represented.

The germline V gene encodes CDR1 LGHNA and CDR2 YNFKEQ. CDR3 size: 15 residues. J was trimmed by 2 bases and V by 6 bases; bases with no gene match: 3. Only in-frame clones appear in the TCRdb table, and some are missing; sequencing was by immunoSEQ multiplex PCR. The sample contains roughly 2.2 million clones, under 95% of which appear only once. The chain links TRBV4-2 to TRBJ2-5; 13 positions agree with TRBD2. The sequenced sample consisted of naive CD4+ T cells from PBMCs. As for subset: CD45RA+ positively selected. The receptor comes from a man aged 18 to 30 in good health. Some clones in this sample may be carry-over from other donors' samples. In nucleotides, the CDR3 is TGTGCCAGCAGTCGGGGACTAGCGGGGCAAGAGACCCAGTACTTC. Protein: CASSRGLAGQETQYF.